Presented here are 24 T cell receptor beta chains from one specimen sequenced in a study of cytomegalovirus exposure and HLA in healthy donors. TCRdb keeps only in-frame clones here, not all; method: immunoSEQ multiplex PCR. The data hold about 360,000 clones, with 86% observed a single time. Material for sequencing was PBMCs. The receptors shown here come from a woman younger than 30 in good health and CMV-seronegative.

The chain couples TRBV7-9 to TRBJ1-1; D not resolved. V was cut by 5 bases and J by 2 bases, with 12 bases left in between. The CDR3 loop spans 14 amino acids. The germline V gene encodes CDR1 SEHNR and CDR2 FQNEAQ (reference sequence). CDR3 bases: TGTGCCAGCAGCCCCAGTCGGGGAAACACTGAAGCTTTCTTT. It is translated as CASSPSRGNTEAFF.

V and J are TRBV4-1 and TRBJ1-3; 7 bases match TRBD1. V shed 1 base, J shed 0 bases, and the junction held 6 bases outside the gene matches. The CDR3 totals 17 residues. CDR1 and CDR2 from the germline V gene are MGHRA and YSYEKL. CDR3 loop: CASSQGSGQRSGNTIYF. The CDR3 DNA reads as TGCGCCAGCAGCCAAGGGTCGGGACAGCGCTCTGGAAACACCATATATTTT.

This clone was seen a single time. This chain links TRBV29-1 with TRBJ1-1; D is ambiguous. Trimming stripped 5 bases from V and 2 bases from J, with 9 bases between. This CDR3 is 12 amino acids long. Per germline, CDR1 SQVTM and CDR2 ANQGSEA. The DNA of the CDR3 is TGCAGCGTTCACCAAACTAACACTGAAGCTTTCTTT. This sequence encodes CSVHQTNTEAFF.

This clone occurred once. This sequence joins TRBV28 and TRBJ2-2; D perhaps matches TRBD2 (6 bases). Trimming took off 8 bases at V and 3 bases at J, with 16 bases between the two ends. The CDR3 is 15 amino acids. Germline V gives CDR1 MDHEN, CDR2 SYDVKM. CDR3 residues: CASPGTVWDTGELFF. Here the CDR3 DNA reads TGTGCCAGCCCCGGGACTGTGTGGGACACCGGGGAGCTGTTTTTT.

Remarks on this clone: Other nucleotide sequences in the sample specify the same CDR3. This sequence joins TRBV4-1 and TRBJ2-1; 7 bases match TRBD2. J lost 4 bases, V lost 1 base, and 4 bases had no gene match. Germline CDR1 is MGHRA and CDR2 is YSYEKL. This CDR3 region has 15 residues. CDR3 in DNA: TGCGCCAGCAGCCAAGGGGGGGGTCCTTACAATGAGCAGTTCTTC. Amino acids: CASSQGGGPYNEQFF.

This chain joins TRBV9 and TRBJ2-5; 11 positions agree with TRBD1. There are 15 residues in the CDR3. Germline CDR1 and CDR2: SGDLS and YYNGEE. Losses at the gene ends were 4 bases for V and 2 bases for J; bases not matched to a gene: 4. For the CDR3, the DNA is TGTGCCAGCAGCCCGGGGGACAGGGGGCAAGAGACCCAGTACTTC. Amino acid sequence: CASSPGDRGQETQYF.

This chain uses TRBV5-6 with TRBJ2-5; TRBD1 matches 11 bases. This CDR3 has 15 amino acids. Germline CDR1 SGHDT, CDR2 YYEEEE. The V segment lost 3 bases and the J segment 6 bases; nucleotides outside the gene matches: 7. DNA of the CDR3: TGTGCCAGCAGCTCCGGCGGGACAGGGGGAAAGACCCAGTACTTC. Amino acids: CASSSGGTGGKTQYF. The entire variable domain, with the rest obtained from reference TRBV5-6 and TRBJ2-5, is as follows: DAGVTQSPTHLIKTRGQQVTLRCSPKSGHDTVSWYQQALGQGPQFIFQYYEEEERQRGNFPDRFSGHQFPNYSSELNVNALLLGDSALYLCASSSGGTGGKTQYFGPGTRLLVL.

In its sample, this clone was seen once. CDR3: CASSLGTGRETQYF. CDR3 DNA sequence: TGTGCCAGCAGCTTAGGGACAGGGCGAGAGACCCAGTACTTC. The rearrangement uses TRBV11-2 and TRBJ2-5; 8 nucleotides line up with TRBD1. This CDR3 comprises 14 residues. The V gene's germline CDR1 is SGHAT and CDR2 FQNNGV. V shed 1 base and J 4 bases; nucleotides not matched to a gene: 2.

V is TRBV5-4 and J is TRBJ1-2; 9 bases map to TRBD1. V gave up 2 bases and J gave up 8 bases; unmatched junction bases: 10. CDR1 is SGHNT and CDR2 is YYREEE in the germline V gene (reference sequence). The CDR3 has 15 residues. This CDR3 is CASSFAGGQGDGYTF. The CDR3 bases are TGTGCCAGCAGCTTCGCGGGGGGACAGGGCGACGGCTACACCTTC.

The chain recombines TRBV5-1 with TRBJ1-1; perhaps TRBD1 as D (6 bases). The germline V gene encodes CDR1 SGHRS and CDR2 YFSETQ. The germline V and J ends were trimmed by 4 bases and 1 base, with 8 bases remaining between them. The CDR3 extends over 13 amino acids. CDR3 loop: CASSVTGNTEAFF. In nucleotides, the CDR3 is TGCGCCAGCAGCGTGACAGGGAACACTGAAGCTTTCTTT.

The chain has TRBV5-1 and TRBJ2-7; maybe TRBD2 (6 bases). With 4 bases removed from V and 3 bases from J, the gap between germline ends came to 11 bases. This CDR3 has 13 residues. In germline, CDR1 is SGHRS, CDR2 YFSETQ. CDR3 coding DNA: TGCGCCAGCAGCCTCAGGGAGGACTACGAGCAGTACTTC. It specifies CASSLREDYEQYF. Variable domain in full (rest from reference TRBV5-1 and TRBJ2-7): KAGVTQTPRYLIKTRGQQVTLSCSPISGHRSVSWYQQTPGQGLQFLFEYFSETQRNKGNFPGRFSGRQFSNSRSEMNVSTLELGDSALYLCASSLREDYEQYFGPGTRLTVT.

The CDR3 coding sequence is TGTGCCAGCAGCATGCTCTCGGGAGAGACCCAGTACTTC. This codes for CASSMLSGETQYF. The chain joins TRBV11-3 to TRBJ2-5; D remains ambiguous. Germline CDR1 is SGHNT and CDR2 is YENEEA. Trimming cost V 5 bases and J 4 bases, with 11 bases left between them. The CDR3 contains 13 residues.

V gene TRBV28 combines with J gene TRBJ2-5, with TRBD2 matching 9 bases. The germline V gene has CDR1 MDHEN and CDR2 SYDVKM. There are 14 residues in the CDR3. The V segment lost 3 bases and the J segment 4 bases; nucleotides outside the gene matches: 3. CDR3 bases: TGTGCCAGCAGTTTCCCGACTAGCGGAGAGACCCAGTACTTC. This encodes CASSFPTSGETQYF.

The rearrangement uses TRBV7-6 and TRBJ2-3; 7 bases are a match to TRBD2. The CDR3 has 16 amino acids. CDR1 is SGHVS and CDR2 is FNYEAQ in the germline V gene. V shed 2 bases and J 2 bases; nucleotides not matched to a gene: 7. CDR3 nucleotides: TGTGCCAGCAGCTTAAGTCTAGCGGTAAACACAGATACGCAGTATTTT. Translated: CASSLSLAVNTDTQYF.

The V and J genes are TRBV27 and TRBJ2-3, with 9 bases that match TRBD1. The CDR3 consists of 16 residues. After removal of 5 bases from V and 3 bases from J, the junction contained 9 bases not matched to a gene. Looked up from germline, CDR1 is MNHEY and CDR2 is SMNVEV (reference sequence). The CDR3 spells CASSTQGTGITDTQYF. The CDR3 DNA reads TGTGCCAGCAGTACTCAGGGGACAGGGATTACAGATACGCAGTATTTT.

The chain links TRBV5-4 to TRBJ1-2; TRBD1 agrees at 7 bases. This CDR3 region has 14 residues. Germline lookup yields CDR1 SGHNT and CDR2 YYREEE (reference sequence). The V gene end was trimmed by 7 bases and the J gene end by 6 bases; junction bases not matched to a gene: 12. In DNA form, the CDR3 reads TGTGCCAGCGGCCTTGACAGGGTGGTAAATGGCTACACCTTC. Its translation: CASGLDRVVNGYTF.

A few counts support this clone. The chain couples TRBV10-1 to TRBJ2-7, with D unclear. Germline CDR1 is WNHNN and CDR2 is SYGVQD (reference sequence). The V gene lost 0 bases and the J gene lost 4 bases, with 7 bases spanning the gap. The CDR3 is 13 residues long. CDR3 in DNA: TGCGCCAGCAGTGAGTCGACTGGGTACGAGCAGTACTTC. It codes for CASSESTGYEQYF.

The gene calls are TRBV27 and TRBJ2-7, with a weak D call TRBD2 (5 bases). V shed 6 bases and J shed 1 base, with 16 bases lying between them. Germline CDR1 is MNHEY and CDR2 is SMNVEV (reference sequence). The CDR3 has 15 residues. The DNA of the CDR3 is TGTGCCAGCAGAACCGCGGAGCGGCCTTCCTACGAGCAGTACTTC. Translated: CASRTAERPSYEQYF.

The V and J genes are TRBV28 and TRBJ1-1; the match to TRBD1 covers 12 bases. Germline lookup yields CDR1 MDHEN and CDR2 SYDVKM. V lost 5 bases, J lost 12 bases, and 13 bases stayed unmatched. CDR3 size: 15 residues. The CDR3 reads CASSAIGTGGVGPFF. CDR3 bases: TGTGCCAGCAGTGCCATCGGGACAGGGGGCGTGGGACCTTTCTTT.

The rearrangement links TRBV6-6 to TRBJ2-1; TRBD1 agrees at 10 bases. This CDR3 has 16 amino acids. From germline, CDR1 is MNHNY and CDR2 SVGAGI (reference sequence). V shed 1 base and J 7 bases; nucleotides not matched to a gene: 7. The DNA for the CDR3 is TGTGCCAGCAGTTACTGGGACAGGGGCCCCAAAAATGAGCAGTTCTTC. The encoded protein is CASSYWDRGPKNEQFF.

This clone was seen a handful of times. Other DNA sequences in this sample translate to the same CDR3. The chain carries TRBV30 and TRBJ1-6; 8 bases align to TRBD1. The CDR3 loop spans 13 amino acids. Germline CDR1 is GTSNPN and CDR2 is SVGIG (reference sequence). V gave up 1 base and J gave up 7 bases; unmatched junction bases: 0. The chain's CDR3 is CAWSGQGNSPLHF. The DNA of the CDR3 is TGTGCCTGGAGTGGACAGGGGAATTCACCCCTCCACTTT.

V and J are TRBV10-1 and TRBJ2-3, with TRBD2 as a possible D gene (5 bases). Germline V gene lookup returns CDR1 WNHNN and CDR2 SYGVQD (reference sequence). The CDR3 runs to 16 residues. V was cut by 5 bases and J by 1 base, with 16 bases left in between. This chain's CDR3 is CASSNSVRVGTDTQYF. CDR3 nucleotide sequence: TGCGCCAGCAGTAATAGCGTACGTGTTGGCACAGATACGCAGTATTTT.

The chain is built from TRBV28 and TRBJ1-2, with 8 nucleotides matching TRBD1. V was clipped by 7 bases and J by 5 bases; unmatched bases: 6. The CDR3 extends over 13 amino acids. Germline V CDR1 and CDR2: MDHEN, SYDVKM. CDR3 protein: CASKPGGLYGYTF. The CDR3 region has the DNA TGTGCCAGCAAGCCAGGGGGCCTTTATGGCTACACCTTC.

CDR3: CASSQRTSGRETGELFF. DNA of the CDR3: TGTGCCAGCAGCCAACGTACTAGCGGGAGAGAGACCGGGGAGCTGTTTTTT. This chain uses TRBV4-2 with TRBJ2-2; 11 bases line up with TRBD2. The V gene's germline CDR1 is LGHNA and CDR2 YNFKEQ. The CDR3 sequence is 17 residues long. The J segment lost 5 bases and the V segment lost 2 bases, leaving 7 bases of the junction unmatched.